These 8 T cell receptor beta chains came from one sample sequenced in a study of Ad26.COV2.S vaccination and SARS-CoV-2 variants (dated by TCRdb to the early 2020s). The treatment or condition label of this sample denotes: roughly 19 received Ad26.COV2.S at low or high dose, single or two shots; a few received placebo; per-sample allocation not given. Repertoires of vaccine and placebo recipients were sequenced from samples collected on day 63 after the first injection. Library generation was performed with the immunoSEQ multiplex PCR assay. TCRdb's version of the immuneACCESS table is confined to in-frame rearrangements and falls short of the full clone set. An unresolved V gene accounts for under half of the shortfall where checked; the remainder is of unknown origin. Across this sample there are a few hundred thousand clones, with about nine tenths seen only once. Of the sample, 3.4% is held by the ten largest clones.

Sequencing used peripheral blood, obtained in a trial of Ad26.COV2.S vaccine versus placebo. Receptors originate from a person between 18 and 65 years old who received the Ad26.COV2.S COVID-19 vaccine or a placebo.

V gene TRBV5-6 combines with J gene TRBJ2-2; the match to TRBD1 covers 10 bases. From germline, CDR1 is SGHDT and CDR2 YYEEEE. This CDR3 is 16 amino acids long. The ends lost 2 bases at V and 6 bases at J; junction bases unmatched: 7. The CDR3 DNA reads TGTGCCAGCAGCTTCGGGACAGGGGCTATCGCCGGGGAGCTGTTTTTT. Translated, it gives CASSFGTGAIAGELFF.

This chain connects TRBV30 to TRBJ2-1; D could derive from TRBD1 or TRBD2 (5 bases each). Trimming removed 0 bases from V and 14 bases from J, with 14 bases in between. CDR1 GTSNPN and CDR2 SVGIG come from the germline V gene (reference sequence). The CDR3 is 12 residues long. This chain's CDR3 is CAWSVPSGREFF. As DNA, the CDR3 is TGTGCCTGGAGTGTACCTTCGGGACGGGAGTTCTTC. Supplemented by reference TRBV30 and TRBJ2-1, the full variable domain reads SQTIHQWPATLVQPVGSPLSLECTVEGTSNPNLYWYRQAAGRGLQLLFYSVGIGQISSEVPQNLSASRPQDRQFILSSKKLLLSDSGFYLCAWSVPSGREFFGPGTRLTVL.

The chain uses TRBV24-1 and TRBJ1-5; no clear D. The CDR3 is 13 amino acids. CDR1 is KGHDR and CDR2 is SFDVKD in the germline V gene. Between the trimmed V and J ends, which lost 3 bases and 6 bases, there was a span of 8 bases. CDR3 in DNA: TGTGCCACCAGTGATCGGGAGGGTCAGCCCCAGCATTTT. Residues: CATSDREGQPQHF.

CDR3 loop: CASSLNSNQPQHF. The CDR3 DNA reads as TGTGCCAGCAGCTTAAATAGCAATCAGCCCCAGCATTTT. This sequence joins TRBV7-9 and TRBJ1-5; D not certain. Trimming took off 2 bases at V and 0 bases at J, with 2 bases between the two ends. CDR3 size: 13 residues. The germline V gene encodes CDR1 SEHNR and CDR2 FQNEAQ (reference sequence). The variable domain in full, with the rest retrieved from reference TRBV7-9 and TRBJ1-5, is DTGVSQNPRHKITKRGQNVTFRCDPISEHNRLYWYRQTLGQGPEFLTYFQNEAQLEKSRLLSDRFSAERPKGSFSTLEIQRTEQGDSAMYLCASSLNSNQPQHFGDGTRLSIL.

This clone has only one observation. CDR3 in DNA: TGTGCCAGCAGTTACCTCCCTAGCGGGGTCGTGAAGACCCAGTACTTC. Translating it yields CASSYLPSGVVKTQYF. J is TRBJ2-5 and V is TRBV6-6, with TRBD2 matching 9 bases. V dropped 2 bases and J dropped 6; count of bases not matched to a gene: 10. This CDR3 comprises 16 residues. Germline CDR1 MNHNY, CDR2 SVGAGI (reference sequence).

The chain combines TRBV6-1 with TRBJ1-1, with D unresolved. V was trimmed by 3 bases and J by 4 bases, leaving 3 bases between them. The CDR3 spans 11 residues. The germline V gene encodes CDR1 MNHNS and CDR2 SASEGT. Here the CDR3 DNA reads TGTGCCAGCAGTGAGTTCACTGAAGCTTTCTTT. Its translation: CASSEFTEAFF.

Remarks on this clone: Other nucleotide sequences from this sample produce the same CDR3. The V gene is TRBV7-2, the J gene TRBJ2-7; D is uncertain. With 2 bases removed from V and 3 bases from J, the gap between germline ends came to 2 bases. The CDR3 runs 11 residues. The germline gives CDR1 SGHTA, CDR2 FQGNSA. The CDR3 nucleotides are TGTGCCAGCAGCTTACGCTACGAGCAGTACTTC. It translates to CASSLRYEQYF.

V gene TRBV7-9 combines with J gene TRBJ2-2, with 8 positions matching TRBD1. The germline CDR1 and CDR2 sequences are SEHNR and FQNEAQ (reference sequence). The CDR3 totals 16 residues. Germline trimming cut 1 base from V and 6 bases from J; bases unmatched to any gene: 7. The CDR3 is CASSLVAGGLPGELFF. The CDR3 nucleotides read TGTGCCAGCAGCTTAGTGGCAGGGGGCTTACCCGGGGAGCTGTTTTTT.